The 13 T cell receptor beta chains listed next were all sequenced from one sample in a study of blood T cell repertoires in COVID-19. Produced via immunoSEQ multiplex PCR; TCRdb's table is partial and in-frame only. The sample holds around 200,000 clones; about 83% are singletons and the top ten take about 8.9%. Sequencing was done on a sample of peripheral blood. These receptors all stem from a woman between 45 and 60 years old with acute or convalescent COVID-19.

This rearrangement joins TRBV5-1 to TRBJ2-7, with a tentative D call TRBD2 (6 bases). V shed 0 bases and J shed 7 bases, with 14 bases lying between them. CDR1 and CDR2 (germline): SGHRS, YFSETQ. The CDR3 is 14 amino acids. The DNA of the CDR3 is TGCGCCAGCAGCTTGGGACTAGGGGCCGTGGAGCAGTACTTC. This encodes CASSLGLGAVEQYF.

CDR3 nucleotides: TGTGCCAGCAGCTCCTGGTCCACGGGGGACAATGAGCAGTTCTTC. It is translated as CASSSWSTGDNEQFF. The V call is TRBV5-4, the J call TRBJ2-1, with D perhaps matching TRBD2 (6 bases). V gave up 3 bases and J gave up 5 bases, with 15 bases separating them. Germline CDR1 is SGHNT and CDR2 is YYREEE (reference sequence). This CDR3 comprises 15 residues.

This sequence joins TRBV19 and TRBJ2-5; TRBD2 agrees at 8 bases. Trimming at V came to 7 bases and at J to 4 bases, leaving 8 bases not matched to a gene. Looked up from germline, CDR1 is LNHDA and CDR2 is SQIVND (reference sequence). This CDR3 is 14 amino acids long. CDR3 DNA: TGTGCCAGTAATAGCGGGATTGGAAGAGAGACCCAGTACTTC. Translating gives CASNSGIGRETQYF.

This chain joins TRBV7-2 and TRBJ2-7; TRBD2 might be the D (6 bases). The V end lost 3 bases, the J end lost 3 bases, and 12 bases lay between the germline ends. This CDR3 has 14 amino acids. CDR1 and CDR2 (germline): SGHTA, FQGNSA. The CDR3 sequence: CASSFVAANYEQYF. For the CDR3, the DNA is TGTGCCAGCAGCTTCGTAGCGGCTAACTACGAGCAGTACTTC.

The chain employs TRBV5-8 and TRBJ1-2, with 7 nucleotides matching TRBD1. With 7 bases clipped from V and 6 bases from J, the junction kept 15 bases outside the gene matches. Germline V gene lookup returns CDR1 SGHTS and CDR2 YDEGEE. The CDR3 runs to 15 residues. The CDR3 region is CASQIRDRPFHGYTF. The CDR3 region has the DNA TGTGCCAGCCAGATACGGGACAGACCTTTTCATGGCTACACCTTC. Using reference TRBV5-8 and TRBJ1-2 for the parts outside the CDR3, the full variable domain is EAGVTQSPTHLIKTRGQQATLRCSPISGHTSVYWYQQALGLGLQFLLWYDEGEERNRGNFPPRFSGRQFPNYSSELNVNALELEDSALYLCASQIRDRPFHGYTFGSGTRLTVV.

To note about this clone: The sample contains more than one DNA sequence encoding this CDR3. The chain's CDR3 is CASSVGLAGVDEQFF. The DNA for the CDR3 is TGTGCCAGCAGCGTAGGGCTAGCGGGAGTGGATGAGCAGTTCTTC. The V call is TRBV9, the J call TRBJ2-1; 10 nucleotides line up with TRBD2. Trimming removed 0 bases from V and 8 bases from J; junction bases left unmatched: 5. CDR1 is SGDLS and CDR2 is YYNGEE in the germline V gene. This CDR3 is built from 15 residues.

The chain employs TRBV5-4 and TRBJ2-2; 9 bases are shared with TRBD2. Per germline, CDR1 SGHNT and CDR2 YYREEE (reference sequence). The length of the CDR3 is 14 residues. V trimming: 1 base; J trimming: 5 bases; junction bases outside the gene matches: 0. The CDR3 sequence: CASSLTSGTGELFF. The CDR3 nucleotides are TGTGCCAGCAGCTTGACTAGCGGGACCGGGGAGCTGTTTTTT. Drawing the rest from reference TRBV5-4 and TRBJ2-2, the complete variable domain is ETGVTQSPTHLIKTRGQQVTLRCSSQSGHNTVSWYQQALGQGPQFIFQYYREEENGRGNFPPRFSGLQFPNYSSELNVNALELDDSALYLCASSLTSGTGELFFGEGSRLTVL.

The chain carries TRBV29-1 and TRBJ2-2, with D possibly matching TRBD2 (5 bases). CDR1 SQVTM and CDR2 ANQGSEA come from the germline V gene. The V and J ends lost 6 bases and 3 bases respectively, with 14 bases between them. This CDR3 comprises 14 residues. CDR3 sequence reads: CSVTELGDTGELFF. Written as DNA, the CDR3 is TGCAGCGTGACCGAACTAGGAGACACCGGGGAGCTGTTTTTT.

The sample holds a few counts of this clone. The genes are TRBV29-1 and TRBJ2-2, with D uncertain. The V and J ends lost 6 bases and 4 bases respectively, with 6 bases between them. From germline, CDR1 is SQVTM and CDR2 ANQGSEA. CDR3 size: 11 residues. The CDR3 loop reads CSVAFTGELFF. CDR3 coding DNA: TGCAGCGTAGCCTTCACCGGGGAGCTGTTTTTT.

The DNA for the CDR3 is TGTGCCATCCCTCGGGGAGACACCGGGGAGCTGTTTTTT. Its protein is CAIPRGDTGELFF. The chain is built from TRBV18 and TRBJ2-2; D is possibly TRBD2 (5 bases). The CDR3 covers 13 residues. Trimming left V 10 bases short and J 3 bases short, with 12 bases between. Germline V gene data show CDR1 as KGHSH and CDR2 as LQKENI.

The chain recombines TRBV29-1 with TRBJ2-2; possible D gene TRBD2, 5 bases. The germline CDR1 and CDR2 sequences are SQVTM and ANQGSEA. This CDR3 has 14 amino acids. The germline V and J ends were trimmed by 1 base and 6 bases, with 12 bases remaining between them. The CDR3 DNA follows: TGCAGCGTTGAAGCGGGATCATCCCCCGGGGAGCTGTTTTTT. Protein product: CSVEAGSSPGELFF.

The chain has TRBV29-1 and TRBJ1-1; D is uncertain. Deletions cut 0 bases from V and 2 bases from J, with 13 bases between. The CDR3 has 15 residues. CDR1 and CDR2 from the germline V gene are SQVTM and ANQGSEA. The DNA of the CDR3 is TGCAGCGTTGAAGATCATGGCATCCTCAACACTGAAGCTTTCTTT. Translating gives CSVEDHGILNTEAFF.

This clone is a singleton in its sample. V gene TRBV9 combines with J gene TRBJ2-1, with 9 bases that match TRBD2. The CDR3 length is 14 residues. The germline V gene has CDR1 SGDLS and CDR2 YYNGEE. V was pared by 5 bases and J by 5 bases, with 5 bases of the junction left unmatched. CDR3 sequence (DNA): TGTGCCAGCAGTATAGCGGGGGCCCACAATGAGCAGTTCTTC. It specifies CASSIAGAHNEQFF.